The sequence of this T cell receptor beta chain was determined in a study of cytomegalovirus exposure and HLA in healthy donors. Points from the study as a whole: Later analysis indicated greater clonal expansion among HLA-associated TCR beta chains than among equally common other chains. Using a false discovery rate of 0.05, a later analysis showed that around 16,000 TCR beta sequences were associated with HLA alleles.

With respect to this clone: Its target is unknown.

The PCR contained 60 Vbeta and 13 Jbeta primers. Clones were sequenced by immunoSEQ multiplex PCR, and TCRdb holds only the in-frame ones, with some missing. The sample records some 200,000 clones, approximately 80% being singletons. V shed 4 bases and J shed 5 bases, with 15 bases lying between them. The germline V gene has CDR1 SGHNT and CDR2 YYREEE (reference sequence). The CDR3 length is 14 residues. Sequencing was done on a sample of PBMCs. The source is a woman under 40 in good health and CMV-seronegative. The genes are TRBV5-4 and TRBJ2-5; the D gene is possibly TRBD1 (6 bases). The CDR3 region is CASSLQDSPETQYF. CDR3 nucleotides: TGTGCCAGCAGCCTACAGGACAGTCCGGAGACCCAGTACTTC.